This T cell receptor beta chain was sequenced during a study of blood T cells in healthy people across ages. Trimming removed 0 bases at V and 4 bases at J, with 12 bases between. The CDR3 totals 15 residues. For the second PCR, which ran for roughly 7 to 11 cycles, a sample-barcoded 5' primer and a J-beta primer mix were used. TCRdb ran MiXCR on the 5' RACE reads and lists one entry per CDR3 protein. Of hundreds of thousands of distinct CDR3 sequences in the sample, around three fifths are singletons; the top ten hold about 26%. This sequence joins TRBV12-3 or TRBV12-4 and TRBJ1-2; D might be TRBD1 (6 bases). Sequencing was done on a sample of blood. This receptor was obtained from a man aged 40-49 years in good health. CDR3 amino acids: CASSLAGATGYGYTF. The CDR3 DNA sequence: TGTGCCAGCAGTTTAGCGGGGGCTACTGGCTATGGCTACACCTTC.